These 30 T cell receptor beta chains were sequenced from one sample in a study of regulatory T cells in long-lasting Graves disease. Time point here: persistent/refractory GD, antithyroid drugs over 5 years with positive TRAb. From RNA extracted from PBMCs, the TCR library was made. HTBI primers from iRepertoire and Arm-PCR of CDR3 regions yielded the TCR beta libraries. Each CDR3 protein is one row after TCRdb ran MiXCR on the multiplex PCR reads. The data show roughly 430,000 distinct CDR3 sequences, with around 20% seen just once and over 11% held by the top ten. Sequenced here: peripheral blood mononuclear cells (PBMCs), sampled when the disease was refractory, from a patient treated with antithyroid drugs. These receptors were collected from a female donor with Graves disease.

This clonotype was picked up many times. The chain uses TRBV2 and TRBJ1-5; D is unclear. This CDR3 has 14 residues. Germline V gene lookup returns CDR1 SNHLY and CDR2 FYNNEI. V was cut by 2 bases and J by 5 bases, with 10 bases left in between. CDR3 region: CASSESGRDQPQHF. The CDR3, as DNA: TGTGCCAGCAGTGAATCGGGTCGGGATCAGCCCCAGCATTTT.

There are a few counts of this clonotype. The CDR3 DNA sequence: TGTGCCAGCAGCCGCCTTAGGCACACTGAAGCTTTCTTT. It yields the protein CASSRLRHTEAFF. J is TRBJ1-1 and V is TRBV12-3 or TRBV12-4, with D hard to call. V lost 6 bases and J lost 3, with 11 bases in between. The CDR3 contains 13 residues.

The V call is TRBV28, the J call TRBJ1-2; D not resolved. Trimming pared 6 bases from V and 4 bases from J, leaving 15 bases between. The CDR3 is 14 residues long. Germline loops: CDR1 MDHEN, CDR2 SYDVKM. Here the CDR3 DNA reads TGTGCCAGCAGGCCGGGATTAGAGGGCTATGGCTACACCTTC. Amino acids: CASRPGLEGYGYTF.

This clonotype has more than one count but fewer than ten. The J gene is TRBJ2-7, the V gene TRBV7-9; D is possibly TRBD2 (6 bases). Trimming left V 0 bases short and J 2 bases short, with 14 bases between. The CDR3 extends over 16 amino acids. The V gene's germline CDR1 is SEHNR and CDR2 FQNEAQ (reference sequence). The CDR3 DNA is TGTGCCAGCAGCTTAGCGCTGGGGGGAAGAACCTACGAGCAGTACTTC. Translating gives CASSLALGGRTYEQYF.

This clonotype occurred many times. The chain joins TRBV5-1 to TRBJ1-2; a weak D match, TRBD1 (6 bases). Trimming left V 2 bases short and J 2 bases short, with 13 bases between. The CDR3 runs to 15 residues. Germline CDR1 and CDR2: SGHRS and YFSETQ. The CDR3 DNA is TGCGCCAGCAGCTTCGGACAGTTGGCAAACTATGGCTACACCTTC. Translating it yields CASSFGQLANYGYTF.

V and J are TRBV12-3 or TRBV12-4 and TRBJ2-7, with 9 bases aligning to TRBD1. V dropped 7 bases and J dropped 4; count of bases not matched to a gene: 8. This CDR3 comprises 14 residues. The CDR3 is CASNDRGKAYEQYF. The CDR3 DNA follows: TGTGCCAGCAATGACAGGGGGAAAGCGTACGAGCAGTACTTC.

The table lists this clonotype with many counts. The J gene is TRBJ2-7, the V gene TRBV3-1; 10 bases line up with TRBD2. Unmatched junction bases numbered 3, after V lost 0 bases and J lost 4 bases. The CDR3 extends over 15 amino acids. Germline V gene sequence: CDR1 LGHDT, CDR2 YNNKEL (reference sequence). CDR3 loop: CASSQELAGRYEQYF. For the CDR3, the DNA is TGTGCCAGCAGCCAAGAACTAGCGGGACGGTACGAGCAGTACTTC.

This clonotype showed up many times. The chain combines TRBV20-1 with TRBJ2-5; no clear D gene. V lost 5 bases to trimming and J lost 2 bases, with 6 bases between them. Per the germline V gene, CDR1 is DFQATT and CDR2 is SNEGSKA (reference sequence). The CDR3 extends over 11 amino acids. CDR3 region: CSAAFQETQYF. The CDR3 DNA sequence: TGCAGTGCTGCCTTTCAAGAGACCCAGTACTTC.

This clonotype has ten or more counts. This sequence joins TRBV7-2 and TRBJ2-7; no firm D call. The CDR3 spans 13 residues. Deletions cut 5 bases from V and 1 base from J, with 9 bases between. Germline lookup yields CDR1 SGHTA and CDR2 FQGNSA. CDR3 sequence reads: CASSPPVSYEQYF. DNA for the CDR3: TGTGCCAGCAGCCCCCCGGTGTCCTACGAGCAGTACTTC.

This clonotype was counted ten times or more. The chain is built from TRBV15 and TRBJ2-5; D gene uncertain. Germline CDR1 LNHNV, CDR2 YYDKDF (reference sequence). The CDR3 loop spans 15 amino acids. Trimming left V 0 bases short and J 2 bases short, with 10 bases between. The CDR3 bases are TGTGCCACCAGCAGAGATCGCAGTATACAAGAGACCCAGTACTTC. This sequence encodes CATSRDRSIQETQYF.

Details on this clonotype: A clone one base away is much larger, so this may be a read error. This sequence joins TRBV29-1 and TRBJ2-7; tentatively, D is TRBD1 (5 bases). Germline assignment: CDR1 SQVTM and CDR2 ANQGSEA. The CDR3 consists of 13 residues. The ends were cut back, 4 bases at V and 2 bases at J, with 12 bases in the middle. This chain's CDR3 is CSVAAGSPYEQYF. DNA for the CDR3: TGCAGCGTTGCGGCAGGGTCCCCCTACGAGCAGTACTTC.

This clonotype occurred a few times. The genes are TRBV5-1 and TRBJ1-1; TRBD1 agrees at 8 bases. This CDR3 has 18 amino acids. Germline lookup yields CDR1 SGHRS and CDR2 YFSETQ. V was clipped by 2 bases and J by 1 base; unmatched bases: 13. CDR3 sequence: CASSFRQGTPLTNTEAFF. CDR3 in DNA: TGCGCCAGCAGCTTCCGACAGGGGACCCCTCTCACGAACACTGAAGCTTTCTTT.

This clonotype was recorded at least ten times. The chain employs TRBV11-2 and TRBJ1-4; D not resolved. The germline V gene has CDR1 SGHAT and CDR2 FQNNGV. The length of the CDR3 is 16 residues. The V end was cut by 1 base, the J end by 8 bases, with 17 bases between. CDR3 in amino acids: CASSLGTGNSREKLFF. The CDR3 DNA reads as TGTGCCAGCAGCTTAGGGACGGGGAACAGTCGAGAAAAACTGTTTTTT. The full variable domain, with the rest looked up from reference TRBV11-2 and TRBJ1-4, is EAGVAQSPRYKIIEKRQSVAFWCNPISGHATLYWYQQILGQGPKLLIQFQNNGVVDDSQLPKDRFSAERLKGVDSTLKIQPAKLEDSAVYLCASSLGTGNSREKLFFGSGTQLSVL.

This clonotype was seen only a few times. CDR3 sequence reads: CASSEGQPSSGNTIYF. The CDR3 DNA is TGCGCCAGCAGTGAGGGACAGCCGAGCTCTGGAAACACCATATATTTT. The genes are TRBV10-1 and TRBJ1-3, with a weak D call TRBD1 (6 bases). CDR1 is WNHNN, CDR2 SYGVQD, per germline (reference sequence). The V end was cut by 2 bases, the J end by 0 bases, with 11 bases between. This CDR3 is built from 16 residues.

CDR3 nucleotides: TGCAGCGTTGCTGACAGTTACACTGAAGCTTTCTTT. This sequence encodes CSVADSYTEAFF. This chain joins TRBV29-1 and TRBJ1-1; possible D gene TRBD1, 5 bases. V gave up 4 bases and J gave up 3 bases, with 9 bases separating them. Germline assignment: CDR1 SQVTM and CDR2 ANQGSEA. The CDR3 totals 12 residues.

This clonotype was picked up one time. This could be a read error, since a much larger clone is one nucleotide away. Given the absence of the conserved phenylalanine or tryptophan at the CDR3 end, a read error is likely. The CDR3 is CASRQSGRNIFLSNQPQHL. CDR3 in DNA: TGTGCCAGCAGGCAAAGCGGGCGGAACATTTTCCTTAGCAATCAGCCCCAGCATCTT. The chain is built from TRBV12-3 or TRBV12-4 and TRBJ1-5; no firm D call. Trimming took off 6 bases at V and 0 bases at J, with 24 bases between the two ends. CDR3 size: 19 residues.

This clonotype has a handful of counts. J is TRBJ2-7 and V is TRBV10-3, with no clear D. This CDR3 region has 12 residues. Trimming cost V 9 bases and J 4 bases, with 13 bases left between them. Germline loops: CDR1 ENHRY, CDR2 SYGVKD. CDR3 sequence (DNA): TGTGCCATTGGTAGCAGAAGTTACGAGCAGTACTTC. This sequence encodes CAIGSRSYEQYF.

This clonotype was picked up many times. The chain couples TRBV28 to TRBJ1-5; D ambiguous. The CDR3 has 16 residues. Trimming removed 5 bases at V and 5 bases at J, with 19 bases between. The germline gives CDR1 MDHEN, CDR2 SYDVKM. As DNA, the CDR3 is TGTGCCAGCAGTCCCCCCCTGACGGCCTCGGATCAGCCCCAGCATTTT. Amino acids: CASSPPLTASDQPQHF.

The CDR3 loop reads CASSPGQDPDEQYF. The CDR3 DNA reads as TGCGCCAGCAGCCCGGGACAGGATCCCGACGAGCAGTACTTC. V and J are TRBV5-1 and TRBJ2-7; 8 positions agree with TRBD1. The CDR3 extends over 14 amino acids. The germline V gene encodes CDR1 SGHRS and CDR2 YFSETQ. V was pared by 4 bases and J by 5 bases, with 8 bases of the junction left unmatched. The complete variable domain, with remaining parts taken from reference TRBV5-1 and TRBJ2-7, reads KAGVTQTPRYLIKTRGQQVTLSCSPISGHRSVSWYQQTPGQGLQFLFEYFSETQRNKGNFPGRFSGRQFSNSRSEMNVSTLELGDSALYLCASSPGQDPDEQYFGPGTRLTVT.

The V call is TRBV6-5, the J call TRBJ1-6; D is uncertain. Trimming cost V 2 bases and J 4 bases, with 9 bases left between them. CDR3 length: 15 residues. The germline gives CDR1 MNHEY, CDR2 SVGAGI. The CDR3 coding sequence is TGTGCCAGCAGTTACACGGACGGTTATAATTCACCCCTCCACTTT. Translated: CASSYTDGYNSPLHF.

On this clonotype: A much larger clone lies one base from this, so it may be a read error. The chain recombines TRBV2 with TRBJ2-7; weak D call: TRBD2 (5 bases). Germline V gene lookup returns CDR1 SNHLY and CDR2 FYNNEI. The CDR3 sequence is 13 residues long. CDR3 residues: CASISGDDYGQYF. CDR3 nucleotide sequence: TGTGCCAGCATATCTGGAGATGACTACGGGCAGTACTTC. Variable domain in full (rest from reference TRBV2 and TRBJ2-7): EPEVTQTPSHQVTQMGQEVILRCVPISNHLYFYWYRQILGQKVEFLVSFYNNEISEKSEIFDDQFSVERPDGSNFTLKIRSTKLEDSAMYFCASISGDDYGQYFGPGTRLTVT.

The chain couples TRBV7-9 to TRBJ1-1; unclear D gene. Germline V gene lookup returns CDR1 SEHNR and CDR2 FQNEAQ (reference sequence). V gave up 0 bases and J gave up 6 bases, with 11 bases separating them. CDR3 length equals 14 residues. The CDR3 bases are TGTGCCAGCAGCTTAGCAGCAGGTTTTGCTGAAGCTTTCTTT. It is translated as CASSLAAGFAEAFF.

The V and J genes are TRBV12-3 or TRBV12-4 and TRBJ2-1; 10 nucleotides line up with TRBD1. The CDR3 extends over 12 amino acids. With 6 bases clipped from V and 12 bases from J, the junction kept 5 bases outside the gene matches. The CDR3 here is CASSRDRGRQFF. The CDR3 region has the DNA TGTGCCAGCAGCAGGGACAGGGGTAGGCAGTTCTTC.

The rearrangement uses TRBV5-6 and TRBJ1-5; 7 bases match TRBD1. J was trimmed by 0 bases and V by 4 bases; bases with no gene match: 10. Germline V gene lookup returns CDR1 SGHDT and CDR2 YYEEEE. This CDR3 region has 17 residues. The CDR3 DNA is TGTGCCAGCAGCACATACCGGGACAGTTATAGCAATCAGCCCCAGCATTTT. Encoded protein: CASSTYRDSYSNQPQHF.

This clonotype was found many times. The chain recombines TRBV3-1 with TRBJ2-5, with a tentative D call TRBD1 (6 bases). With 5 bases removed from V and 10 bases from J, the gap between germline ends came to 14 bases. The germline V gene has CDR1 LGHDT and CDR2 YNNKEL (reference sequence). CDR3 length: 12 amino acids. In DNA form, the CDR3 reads TGTGCCAGCAGCGACAGGAGATTGAGCCAGTACTTC. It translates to CASSDRRLSQYF.

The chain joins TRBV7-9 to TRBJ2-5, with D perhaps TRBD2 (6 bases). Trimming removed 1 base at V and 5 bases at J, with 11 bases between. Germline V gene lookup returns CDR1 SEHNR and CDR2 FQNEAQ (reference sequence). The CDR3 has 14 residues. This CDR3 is CASSLVVGGETQYF. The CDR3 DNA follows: TGTGCCAGCAGCTTAGTTGTCGGAGGGGAGACCCAGTACTTC.

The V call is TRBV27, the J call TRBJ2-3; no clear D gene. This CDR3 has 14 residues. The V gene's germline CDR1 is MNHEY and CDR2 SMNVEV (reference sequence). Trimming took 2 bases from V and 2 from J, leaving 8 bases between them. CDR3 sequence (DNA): TGTGCCAGCAGTTTAATGGCTAACACAGATACGCAGTATTTT. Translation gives CASSLMANTDTQYF.

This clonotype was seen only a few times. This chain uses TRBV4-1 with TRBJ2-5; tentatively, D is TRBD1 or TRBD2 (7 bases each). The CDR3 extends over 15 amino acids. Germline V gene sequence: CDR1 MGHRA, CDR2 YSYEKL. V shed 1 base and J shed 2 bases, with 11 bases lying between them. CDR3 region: CASSQGQGGQETQYF. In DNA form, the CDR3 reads TGCGCCAGCAGCCAAGGACAGGGAGGGCAAGAGACCCAGTACTTC.

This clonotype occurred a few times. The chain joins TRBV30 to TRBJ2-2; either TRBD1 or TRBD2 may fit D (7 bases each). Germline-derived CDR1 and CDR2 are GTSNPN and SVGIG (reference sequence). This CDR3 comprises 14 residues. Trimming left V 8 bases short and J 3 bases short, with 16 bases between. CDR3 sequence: CATQGGRYTGELFF. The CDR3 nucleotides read TGTGCCACGCAGGGGGGGCGATACACCGGGGAGCTGTTTTTT.

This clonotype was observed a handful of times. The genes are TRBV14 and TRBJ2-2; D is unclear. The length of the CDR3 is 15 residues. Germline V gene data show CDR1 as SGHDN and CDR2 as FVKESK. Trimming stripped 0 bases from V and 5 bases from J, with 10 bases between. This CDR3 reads CASSQDTWPTGELFF. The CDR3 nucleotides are TGTGCCAGCAGCCAAGATACCTGGCCTACCGGGGAGCTGTTTTTT.